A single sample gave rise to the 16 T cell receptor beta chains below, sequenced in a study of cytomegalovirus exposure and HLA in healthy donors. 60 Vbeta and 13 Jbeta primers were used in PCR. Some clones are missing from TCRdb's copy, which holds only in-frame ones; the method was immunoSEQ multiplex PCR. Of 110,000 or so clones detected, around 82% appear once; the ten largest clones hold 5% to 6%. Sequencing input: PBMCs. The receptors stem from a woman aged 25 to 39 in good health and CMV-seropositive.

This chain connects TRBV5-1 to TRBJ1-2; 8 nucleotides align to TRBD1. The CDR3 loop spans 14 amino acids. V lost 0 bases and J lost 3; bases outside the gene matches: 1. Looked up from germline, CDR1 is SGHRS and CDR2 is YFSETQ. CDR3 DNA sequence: TGCGCCAGCAGCTTGGGGGGACAGGACTATGGCTACACCTTC. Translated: CASSLGGQDYGYTF.

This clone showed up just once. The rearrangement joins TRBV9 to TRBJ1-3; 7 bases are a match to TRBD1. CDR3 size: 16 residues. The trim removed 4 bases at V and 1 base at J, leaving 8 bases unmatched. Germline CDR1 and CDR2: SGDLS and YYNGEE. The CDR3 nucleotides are TGTGCCAGCAGCTTTGGACAGGACCATTCTGGAAACACCATATATTTT. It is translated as CASSFGQDHSGNTIYF.

Here the CDR3 reads CASSPPSGSRETQYF. CDR3 nucleotides: TGTGCCAGCTCTCCCCCTAGCGGGAGTCGAGAGACCCAGTACTTC. The chain joins TRBV18 to TRBJ2-5, with 10 positions matching TRBD2. The junction had 8 bases not matched to a gene; V was cut back by 6 bases and J by 4 bases. CDR1 KGHSH and CDR2 LQKENI come from the germline V gene. CDR3 length equals 15 residues.

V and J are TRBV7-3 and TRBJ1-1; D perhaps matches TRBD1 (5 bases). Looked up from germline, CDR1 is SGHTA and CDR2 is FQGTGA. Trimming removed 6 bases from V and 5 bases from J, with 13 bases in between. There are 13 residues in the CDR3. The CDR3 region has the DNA TGTGCCAGCAGTCGGGGGGGTGTTACTGAAGCTTTCTTT. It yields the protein CASSRGGVTEAFF.

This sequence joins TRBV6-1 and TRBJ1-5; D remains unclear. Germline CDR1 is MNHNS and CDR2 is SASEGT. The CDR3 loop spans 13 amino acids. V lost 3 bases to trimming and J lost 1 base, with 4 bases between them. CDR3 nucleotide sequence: TGTGCCAGCAGTGAGGGCAGCAATCAGCCCCAGCATTTT. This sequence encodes CASSEGSNQPQHF.

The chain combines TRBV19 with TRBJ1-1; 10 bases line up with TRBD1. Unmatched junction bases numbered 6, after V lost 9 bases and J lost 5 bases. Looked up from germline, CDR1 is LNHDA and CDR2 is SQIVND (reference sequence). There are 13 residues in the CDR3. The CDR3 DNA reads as TGTGCCAGCAGGGACAGGGGATATACTGAAGCTTTCTTT. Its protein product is CASRDRGYTEAFF.

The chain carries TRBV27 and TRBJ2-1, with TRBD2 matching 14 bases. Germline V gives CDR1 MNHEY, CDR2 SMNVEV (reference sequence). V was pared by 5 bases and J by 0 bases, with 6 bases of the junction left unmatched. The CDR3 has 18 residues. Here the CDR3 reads CASSVGLAGVVSYNEQFF. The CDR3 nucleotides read TGTGCCAGCAGTGTGGGACTAGCGGGAGTAGTCTCCTACAATGAGCAGTTCTTC.

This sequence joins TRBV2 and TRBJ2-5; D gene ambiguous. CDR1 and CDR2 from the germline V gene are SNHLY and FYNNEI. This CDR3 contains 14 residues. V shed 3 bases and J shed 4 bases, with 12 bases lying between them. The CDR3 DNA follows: TGTGCCAGCAGTGATCCGAATGACACAGAGACCCAGTACTTC. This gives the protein CASSDPNDTETQYF.

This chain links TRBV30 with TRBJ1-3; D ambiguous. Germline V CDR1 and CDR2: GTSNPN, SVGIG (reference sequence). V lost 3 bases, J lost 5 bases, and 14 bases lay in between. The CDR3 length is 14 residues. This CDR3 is CAWSVEGSRNTIYF. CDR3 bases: TGTGCCTGGAGCGTTGAGGGATCGAGAAACACCATATATTTT.

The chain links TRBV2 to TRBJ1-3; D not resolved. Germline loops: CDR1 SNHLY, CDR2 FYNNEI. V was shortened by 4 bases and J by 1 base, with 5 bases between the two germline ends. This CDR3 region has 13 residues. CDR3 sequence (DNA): TGTGCCAGCAGTGTGTCATCTGGAAACACCATATATTTT. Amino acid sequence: CASSVSSGNTIYF.

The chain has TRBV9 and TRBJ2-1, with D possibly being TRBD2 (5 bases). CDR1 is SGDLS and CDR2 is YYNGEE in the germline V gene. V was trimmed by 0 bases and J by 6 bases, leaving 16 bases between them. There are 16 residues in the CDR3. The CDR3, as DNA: TGTGCCAGCAGCGTAGCAGCGTCGGGATGGGGCAATGAGCAGTTCTTC. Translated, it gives CASSVAASGWGNEQFF. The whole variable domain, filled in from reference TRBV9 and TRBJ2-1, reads DSGVTQTPKHLITATGQRVTLRCSPRSGDLSVYWYQQSLDQGLQFLIQYYNGEERAKGNILERFSAQQFPDLHSELNLSSLELGDSALYFCASSVAASGWGNEQFFGPGTRLTVL.

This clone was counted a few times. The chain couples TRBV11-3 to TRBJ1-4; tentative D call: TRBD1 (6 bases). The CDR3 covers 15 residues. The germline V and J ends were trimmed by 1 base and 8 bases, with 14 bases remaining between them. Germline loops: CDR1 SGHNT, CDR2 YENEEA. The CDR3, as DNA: TGTGCCAGCAGCTTAGGTAACAGGGTTCACGAAAAACTGTTTTTT. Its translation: CASSLGNRVHEKLFF.

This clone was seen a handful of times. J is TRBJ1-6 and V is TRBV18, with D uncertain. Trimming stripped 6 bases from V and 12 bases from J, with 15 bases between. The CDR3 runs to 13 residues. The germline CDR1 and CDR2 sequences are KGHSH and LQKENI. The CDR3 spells CASSLQRVVPLHF. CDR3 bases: TGTGCCAGCTCTTTACAGCGGGTGGTACCCCTCCACTTT. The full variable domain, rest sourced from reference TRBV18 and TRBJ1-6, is NAGVMQNPRHLVRRRGQEARLRCSPMKGHSHVYWYRQLPEEGLKFMVYLQKENIIDESGMPKERFSAEFPKEGPSILRIQQVVRGDSAAYFCASSLQRVVPLHFGNGTRLTVT.

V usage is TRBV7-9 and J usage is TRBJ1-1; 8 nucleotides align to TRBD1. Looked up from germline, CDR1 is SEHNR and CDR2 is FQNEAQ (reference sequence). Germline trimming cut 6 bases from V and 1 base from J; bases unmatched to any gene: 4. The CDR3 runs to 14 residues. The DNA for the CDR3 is TGTGCCAGCAGGGGGGGGACAGGGAACACTGAAGCTTTCTTT. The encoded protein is CASRGGTGNTEAFF.

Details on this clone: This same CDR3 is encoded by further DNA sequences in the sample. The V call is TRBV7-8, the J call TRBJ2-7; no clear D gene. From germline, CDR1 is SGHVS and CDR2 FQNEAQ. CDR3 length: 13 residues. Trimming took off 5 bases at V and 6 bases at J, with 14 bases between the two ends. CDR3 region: CASSQIPDSEQYF. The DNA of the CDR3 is TGTGCCAGCAGCCAAATCCCCGACTCCGAGCAGTACTTC.

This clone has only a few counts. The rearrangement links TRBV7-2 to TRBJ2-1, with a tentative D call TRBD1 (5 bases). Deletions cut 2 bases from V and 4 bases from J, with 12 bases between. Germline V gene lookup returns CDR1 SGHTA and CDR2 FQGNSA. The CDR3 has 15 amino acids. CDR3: CASSLMQGSYNEQFF. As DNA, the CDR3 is TGTGCCAGCAGCTTAATGCAGGGTTCTTACAATGAGCAGTTCTTC.